The 29 T cell receptor beta chains below come from one sample, sequenced in a study of shared clonotypes between healthy human individuals. Naive CD8 isolation took CD45RO-negative cells positively selected for CCR7 and excluded terminally differentiated effector memory CD45RA+ cells. The table came from immunoSEQ multiplex PCR; TCRdb's copy has only in-frame clones and leaves some out. This table has approximately 600,000 clones, roughly 95% appearing once. Input material: naive CD8+ T cells sorted from blood. These receptors were taken from a woman in her 30s in good health.

The rearrangement uses TRBV19 and TRBJ2-1; TRBD2 is a possible D gene (5 bases). The CDR3 extends over 13 amino acids. The germline CDR1 and CDR2 sequences are LNHDA and SQIVND (reference sequence). Deletions cut 3 bases from V and 8 bases from J, with 11 bases between. CDR3 sequence: CASSIIPADEQFF. CDR3 nucleotides: TGTGCCAGTAGTATCATCCCAGCGGATGAGCAGTTCTTC.

V and J are TRBV7-9 and TRBJ2-2; D perhaps matches TRBD1 (5 bases). The V gene's germline CDR1 is SEHNR and CDR2 FQNEAQ (reference sequence). V lost 0 bases to trimming and J lost 6 bases, with 5 bases between them. This CDR3 has 13 amino acids. CDR3 nucleotides: TGTGCCAGCAGCTTAGCAGGGGCCGGGGAGCTGTTTTTT. This gives the protein CASSLAGAGELFF.

The chain employs TRBV19 and TRBJ2-7; D is ambiguous. Germline V lookup: CDR1 LNHDA, CDR2 SQIVND (reference sequence). Trimming pared 3 bases from V and 0 bases from J, leaving 12 bases between. The CDR3 totals 15 residues. The CDR3 loop reads CASSIGGSSSYEQYF. In DNA, the CDR3 is TGTGCCAGTAGTATCGGCGGCTCTAGCTCCTACGAGCAGTACTTC.

This rearrangement joins TRBV5-8 to TRBJ2-3, with 7 bases fitting TRBD2. This CDR3 has 18 amino acids. CDR1 and CDR2 from the germline V gene are SGHTS and YDEGEE. V lost 2 bases, J lost 10 bases, and 22 bases stayed unmatched. CDR3 in DNA: TGTGCCAGCAGCTTTCGGGACGGATCTCGGAAGAGCGGGACCTCGCAGTATTTT. This sequence encodes CASSFRDGSRKSGTSQYF.

The rearrangement joins TRBV29-1 to TRBJ2-7; D might be TRBD1 (6 bases). This CDR3 is 15 amino acids long. Germline CDR1 reads SQVTM; CDR2 reads ANQGSEA. Deletions cut 0 bases from V and 4 bases from J, with 16 bases between. CDR3 protein: CSVEDPRGRPYEQYF. The CDR3 DNA sequence: TGCAGCGTTGAAGACCCCAGGGGACGCCCATACGAGCAGTACTTC.

The chain recombines TRBV4-1 with TRBJ1-2; D ambiguous. With 3 bases removed from V and 1 base from J, the gap between germline ends came to 15 bases. The germline CDR1 and CDR2 sequences are MGHRA and YSYEKL. The CDR3 is made up of 16 amino acids. The CDR3 coding sequence is TGCGCCAGCAGCCAGGATACAGCGTCTGTTAACTATGGCTACACCTTC. It is translated as CASSQDTASVNYGYTF.

The chain combines TRBV2 with TRBJ2-7, with D possibly matching TRBD1 (6 bases). CDR1 is SNHLY and CDR2 is FYNNEI in the germline V gene. The CDR3 loop spans 12 amino acids. The CDR3 DNA reads as TGTGCGATGGGGGCGGAGGACTACGAGCAGTACTTC. Residues: CAMGAEDYEQYF.

The V gene is TRBV7-8, the J gene TRBJ2-1, with TRBD2 matching over 11 bases. Unmatched junction bases numbered 6, after V lost 2 bases and J lost 9 bases. The CDR3 is 15 residues long. Germline CDR1 SGHVS, CDR2 FQNEAQ. The CDR3 spells CASSLLAGGGVEQFF. The CDR3 DNA reads as TGTGCCAGCAGCTTACTAGCGGGGGGTGGAGTTGAGCAGTTCTTC.

The chain employs TRBV29-1 and TRBJ1-2; D unclear. This CDR3 comprises 11 residues. V was clipped by 6 bases and J by 8 bases, with 13 bases between them. Looked up from germline, CDR1 is SQVTM and CDR2 is ANQGSEA. The CDR3 sequence is CSVLETWGYTF. The CDR3, as DNA: TGCAGCGTGCTCGAGACGTGGGGCTACACCTTC.

The chain combines TRBV27 with TRBJ2-1; 7 nucleotides match TRBD2. The V and J ends lost 6 bases and 4 bases, in that order; junction bases with no gene match: 18. This CDR3 is 18 amino acids long. Germline V gene data show CDR1 as MNHEY and CDR2 as SMNVEV (reference sequence). The CDR3 nucleotides read TGTGCCAGCAGCCTTATTGGACCCACTAGCGCCCAATACAATGAGCAGTTCTTC. Its protein is CASSLIGPTSAQYNEQFF.

This chain connects TRBV5-1 to TRBJ2-3; no clear D gene. Germline assignment: CDR1 SGHRS and CDR2 YFSETQ. Trimming took off 7 bases at V and 0 bases at J, with 6 bases between the two ends. CDR3 size: 12 residues. CDR3 in amino acids: CASRVSTDTQYF. The CDR3 nucleotides are TGCGCCAGCCGAGTTAGCACAGATACGCAGTATTTT.

The chain is built from TRBV15 and TRBJ2-1; the D gene is possibly TRBD2 (6 bases). The germline V gene encodes CDR1 LNHNV and CDR2 YYDKDF (reference sequence). Trimming pared 3 bases from V and 0 bases from J, leaving 15 bases between. The CDR3 extends over 17 amino acids. Here the CDR3 reads CATSRGSSGYSYNEQFF. CDR3 DNA sequence: TGTGCCACCAGCAGGGGAAGTAGCGGATACTCCTACAATGAGCAGTTCTTC.

V usage is TRBV9 and J usage is TRBJ2-5; no definite D call. CDR3 length: 15 residues. Deletions cut 0 bases from V and 2 bases from J, with 11 bases between. The V gene's germline CDR1 is SGDLS and CDR2 YYNGEE. The CDR3 DNA sequence: TGTGCCAGCAGCGTAGCTAATTGGGATCAAGAGACCCAGTACTTC. It specifies CASSVANWDQETQYF.

The chain is built from TRBV5-1 and TRBJ2-1, with a tentative D call TRBD2 (5 bases). The CDR3 totals 15 residues. Germline CDR1 SGHRS, CDR2 YFSETQ. V was trimmed by 4 bases and J by 4 bases, leaving 15 bases between them. The CDR3 sequence is CASSPERERYNEQFF. CDR3 coding DNA: TGCGCCAGCAGCCCCGAGCGTGAGCGGTACAATGAGCAGTTCTTC.

The chain employs TRBV5-6 and TRBJ2-1; tentative D call: TRBD2 (5 bases). The length of the CDR3 is 16 residues. The germline V gene has CDR1 SGHDT and CDR2 YYEEEE. Trimming removed 5 bases at V and 4 bases at J, with 19 bases between. The CDR3 DNA is TGTGCCAGCAGTCGCCTCACTAGTAATTTGTACAATGAGCAGTTCTTC. Its translation is CASSRLTSNLYNEQFF.

This chain joins TRBV10-1 and TRBJ2-1; TRBD2 matches at 7 bases. Germline CDR1 reads WNHNN; CDR2 reads SYGVQD (reference sequence). J was trimmed by 5 bases and V by 5 bases; bases with no gene match: 6. This CDR3 region has 14 residues. CDR3 amino acids: CASSPGTMDNEQFF. DNA for the CDR3: TGCGCCAGCAGTCCCGGGACTATGGACAATGAGCAGTTCTTC.

The chain employs TRBV28 and TRBJ2-2; D not resolved. This CDR3 region has 13 residues. V dropped 6 bases and J dropped 6 bases, with 11 bases sitting between them. The germline CDR1 and CDR2 sequences are MDHEN and SYDVKM. The DNA of the CDR3 is TGTGCCAGCAGGTACAATACGGCCGGGGAGCTGTTTTTT. As protein: CASRYNTAGELFF.

The count of this clone is one. The CDR3 protein is CASTKGTGAEQFF. The CDR3 DNA follows: TGTGCCAGCACCAAGGGGACAGGCGCTGAGCAGTTCTTC. The rearrangement links TRBV27 to TRBJ2-1; TRBD1 matches 8 bases. The trim removed 7 bases at V and 9 bases at J, leaving 8 bases unmatched. The CDR3 runs 13 residues. Germline V CDR1 and CDR2: MNHEY, SMNVEV (reference sequence).

V is TRBV28 and J is TRBJ2-7; no clear D. The CDR3 has 14 amino acids. V shed 3 bases and J shed 1 base, with 10 bases lying between them. The germline V gene encodes CDR1 MDHEN and CDR2 SYDVKM. CDR3 sequence: CASSFAPKSYEQYF. DNA for the CDR3: TGTGCCAGCAGTTTTGCCCCTAAATCCTACGAGCAGTACTTC.

The V call is TRBV27, the J call TRBJ2-1; TRBD2 is a possible D gene (5 bases). This CDR3 contains 12 residues. Looked up from germline, CDR1 is MNHEY and CDR2 is SMNVEV (reference sequence). V lost 5 bases, J lost 8 bases, and 10 bases lay in between. CDR3 sequence: CASSASGYEQFF. CDR3 bases: TGTGCCAGCAGTGCCTCGGGATATGAGCAGTTCTTC.

The CDR3 region is CASSSWTGYTGELFF. CDR3 coding DNA: TGTGCCAGCAGCTCCTGGACAGGATACACCGGGGAGCTGTTTTTT. J is TRBJ2-2 and V is TRBV7-9; TRBD1 matches at 7 bases. The CDR3 contains 15 residues. The germline V gene encodes CDR1 SEHNR and CDR2 FQNEAQ (reference sequence). The ends lost 4 bases at V and 3 bases at J; junction bases unmatched: 5.

A note on this clone: Germline and junction disagree at one end, which may indicate a read error. Other DNA sequences from this sample encode an identical CDR3 as well. The chain employs TRBV14 and TRBJ2-7; possibly TRBD1 for D (5 bases). Germline V gives CDR1 SGHDN, CDR2 FVKESK. This CDR3 spans 15 amino acids. This CDR3 is CASSQEAGWAYEQYF. DNA of the CDR3: TGTGCCAGCAGTCAAGAGGCAGGGTGGGCCTACGAGCAGTACTTC.

The J gene is TRBJ1-5, the V gene TRBV28; 9 bases line up with TRBD1. The CDR3 loop spans 16 amino acids. From germline, CDR1 is MDHEN and CDR2 SYDVKM. V trimming: 4 bases; J trimming: 2 bases; junction bases outside the gene matches: 6. The CDR3 here is CASSSWTGVGNQPQHF. The CDR3 DNA follows: TGTGCCAGCAGTTCATGGACAGGGGTCGGCAATCAGCCCCAGCATTTT.

The chain combines TRBV19 with TRBJ1-1; D remains ambiguous. The CDR3 has 13 residues. Trimming took off 2 bases at V and 1 base at J, with 5 bases between the two ends. Germline V gene sequence: CDR1 LNHDA, CDR2 SQIVND (reference sequence). The CDR3 region is CASSIPENTEAFF. The CDR3 DNA follows: TGTGCCAGTAGTATACCAGAGAACACTGAAGCTTTCTTT.

The genes are TRBV2 and TRBJ2-1, with D unresolved. Germline assignment: CDR1 SNHLY and CDR2 FYNNEI. Trimming stripped 4 bases from V and 8 bases from J, with 6 bases between. The CDR3 extends over 11 amino acids. CDR3 residues: CASSALDEQFF. CDR3 bases: TGTGCCAGCAGTGCGTTGGATGAGCAGTTCTTC.

This chain links TRBV13 with TRBJ2-7, with D unclear. Per germline, CDR1 PRHDT and CDR2 FYEKMQ (reference sequence). The V end was cut by 6 bases, the J end by 0 bases, with 6 bases between. The CDR3 is 12 amino acids. The CDR3 here is CASSYRSYEQYF. The CDR3 nucleotides read TGTGCCAGCAGTTACCGCTCCTACGAGCAGTACTTC.

The rearrangement joins TRBV7-8 to TRBJ2-7, with no clear D. The ends were cut back, 5 bases at V and 0 bases at J, with 14 bases in the middle. Germline loops: CDR1 SGHVS, CDR2 FQNEAQ. CDR3 length: 15 amino acids. This CDR3 reads CASSPPTSSSYEQYF. DNA of the CDR3: TGTGCCAGCAGCCCCCCAACGAGCAGCTCCTACGAGCAGTACTTC. The full variable domain, completed using reference TRBV7-8 and TRBJ2-7, is GAGVSQSPRYKVAKRGQDVALRCDPISGHVSLFWYQQALGQGPEFLTYFQNEAQLDKSGLPSDRFFAERPEGSVSTLKIQRTQQEDSAVYLCASSPPTSSSYEQYFGPGTRLTVT.

The rearrangement links TRBV27 to TRBJ2-6; D not certain. Deletions cut 6 bases from V and 0 bases from J, with 6 bases between. The CDR3 contains 14 residues. Germline assignment: CDR1 MNHEY and CDR2 SMNVEV (reference sequence). The CDR3 region is CASRTGSGANVLTF. In nucleotides, the CDR3 is TGTGCCAGCAGGACGGGCTCTGGGGCCAACGTCCTGACTTTC.

This rearrangement joins TRBV11-3 to TRBJ2-3, with a tentative D call TRBD2 (6 bases). The CDR3 runs 14 residues. The V gene's germline CDR1 is SGHNT and CDR2 YENEEA. V lost 6 bases, J lost 4 bases, and 14 bases lay in between. As DNA, the CDR3 is TGTGCCAGCAGTTCGGGAGTGGCGTCAGATACGCAGTATTTT. Protein sequence: CASSSGVASDTQYF.